What follows are 14 T cell receptor beta chains derived from one specimen sequenced in a study of response to subunit inactivated influenza vaccine. TCRdb re-derived calls from the RT-PCR reads in MiXCR, one entry per CDR3 protein. The sample shows over 450,000 distinct CDR3 sequences, 10% to 15% of them seen only once. The sample in question was PBMCs from blood, obtained 40 to 50 days after vaccination. These TCRs come from a man aged 50-60 years who received an inactivated influenza vaccine.

This clonotype was detected only a few times. This chain joins TRBV12-3 or TRBV12-4 and TRBJ2-3; 7 bases fit TRBD1. The CDR3 has 16 amino acids. J was trimmed by 2 bases and V by 5 bases; bases with no gene match: 10. The CDR3 DNA reads as TGTGCCAGCAGTCACCCGGGACAGAGAAACACAGATACGCAGTATTTT. It codes for CASSHPGQRNTDTQYF.

Many counts were recorded for this clonotype. The chain joins TRBV5-5 to TRBJ2-3, with unresolved D. V lost 0 bases to trimming and J lost 0 bases, with 8 bases between them. The CDR3 consists of 15 residues. Looked up from germline, CDR1 is SGHKS and CDR2 is YYEKEE (reference sequence). The CDR3 region is CASSLDGRSTDTQYF. In DNA form, the CDR3 reads TGTGCCAGCAGCTTGGATGGACGCAGCACAGATACGCAGTATTTT.

As for this clonotype: This may be a read error: a much more frequent sequence differs by one nucleotide. V and J are TRBV15 and TRBJ2-3, with 8 bases fitting TRBD2. CDR1 is LNHNV and CDR2 is YYDKDF in the germline V gene (reference sequence). The CDR3 covers 15 residues. CDR3 loop: CVTSKTSGFTDTQYF. In DNA, the CDR3 is TGTGTCACCAGCAAAACTAGCGGCTTCACAGATACGCAGTATTTT. Filled out from reference TRBV15 and TRBJ2-3, the complete variable domain reads DAMVIQNPRYQVTQFGKPVTLSCSQTLNHNVMYWYQQKSSQAPKLLFHYYDKDFNNEADTPDNFQSRRPNTSFCFLDIRSPGLGDTAMYLCVTSKTSGFTDTQYFGPGTRLTVL.

This rearrangement joins TRBV29-1 to TRBJ2-7; the match to TRBD2 covers 10 bases. The CDR3 sequence is 13 residues long. Germline CDR1 SQVTM, CDR2 ANQGSEA. The V segment lost 2 bases and the J segment 4 bases; nucleotides outside the gene matches: 2. CDR3 region: CSVELAGVYEQYF. In nucleotides, the CDR3 is TGCAGCGTTGAACTAGCGGGAGTTTACGAGCAGTACTTC.

This chain uses TRBV4-3 with TRBJ2-4, with 9 bases fitting TRBD1. This CDR3 region has 15 residues. CDR1 LGHNA and CDR2 YSLEER come from the germline V gene. V lost 3 bases, J lost 6 bases, and 6 bases stayed unmatched. The CDR3 reads CASSHQQGAGNIQYF. For the CDR3, the DNA is TGCGCCAGCAGCCACCAACAGGGGGCAGGAAACATTCAGTACTTC.

The chain employs TRBV20-1 and TRBJ2-1; maybe TRBD1 (6 bases). CDR1 is DFQATT and CDR2 is SNEGSKA in the germline V gene (reference sequence). The V gene lost 5 bases and the J gene lost 6 bases, with 20 bases spanning the gap. The CDR3 extends over 15 amino acids. The CDR3 sequence: CSAAAGDKSVNEQFF. In DNA form, the CDR3 reads TGCAGTGCTGCCGCCGGGGACAAATCTGTCAATGAGCAGTTCTTC.

This rearrangement joins TRBV20-1 to TRBJ2-3; D gene uncertain. CDR1 is DFQATT, CDR2 SNEGSKA, per germline (reference sequence). CDR3 length: 16 amino acids. Deletions cut 0 bases from V and 7 bases from J, with 20 bases between. The CDR3 DNA is TGCAGTGCTAGAGACGGAGTCAATCCACAGCCCAATACGCAGTATTTT. This codes for CSARDGVNPQPNTQYF.

This clonotype has at least ten counts. The CDR3: CASSFGRRKGGTLQFF. The CDR3 DNA follows: TGTGCCAGCAGCTTCGGGCGACGCAAAGGGGGCACCCTACAGTTCTTC. V is TRBV7-8 and J is TRBJ2-1; 7 bases line up with TRBD1. Per the germline V gene, CDR1 is SGHVS and CDR2 is FQNEAQ. Losses at the gene ends were 3 bases for V and 13 bases for J; bases not matched to a gene: 18. This CDR3 has 16 residues.

V and J are TRBV7-2 and TRBJ1-5; unclear D gene. V shed 5 bases and J shed 1 base, with 6 bases lying between them. Germline CDR1 reads SGHTA; CDR2 reads FQGNSA. The CDR3 covers 13 residues. The CDR3 region is CASSLWSNQPQHF. The CDR3, as DNA: TGTGCCAGCAGCCTGTGGAGCAATCAGCCCCAGCATTTT.

This clonotype was detected only a few times. For the CDR3, the DNA is TGCGCCAGCAGCGTCCCGGGACAGAAAGAGACCCAGTACTTC. It specifies CASSVPGQKETQYF. This rearrangement joins TRBV5-1 to TRBJ2-5, with 7 bases that match TRBD1. Per germline, CDR1 SGHRS and CDR2 YFSETQ. The CDR3 spans 14 residues. V lost 4 bases and J lost 3; bases outside the gene matches: 6. Full variable domain (remainder filled in from reference TRBV5-1 and TRBJ2-5): KAGVTQTPRYLIKTRGQQVTLSCSPISGHRSVSWYQQTPGQGLQFLFEYFSETQRNKGNFPGRFSGRQFSNSRSEMNVSTLELGDSALYLCASSVPGQKETQYFGPGTRLLVL.

A few counts support this clonotype. The V call is TRBV7-2, the J call TRBJ2-3; TRBD2 matches at 12 bases. CDR1 is SGHTA and CDR2 is FQGNSA in the germline V gene. V lost 5 bases, J lost 7 bases, and 10 bases stayed unmatched. There are 16 residues in the CDR3. The CDR3 DNA reads as TGTGCCAGCAGCCCTTCCCGGCTAGCGGGGGGGTATACGCAGTATTTT. Protein product: CASSPSRLAGGYTQYF. Looking up the rest from reference TRBV7-2 and TRBJ2-3 gives the full variable domain: GAGVSQSPSNKVTEKGKDVELRCDPISGHTALYWYRQSLGQGLEFLIYFQGNSAPDKSGLPSDRFSAERTGGSVSTLTIQRTQQEDSAVYLCASSPSRLAGGYTQYFGPGTRLTVL.

The chain joins TRBV18 to TRBJ2-1; a possible D gene is TRBD1 (6 bases). CDR1 KGHSH and CDR2 LQKENI come from the germline V gene. V was trimmed by 2 bases and J by 1 base, leaving 9 bases between them. The CDR3 contains 15 residues. In DNA form, the CDR3 reads TGTGCCAGCTCACCAAAGACAGGTTCCTACAATGAGCAGTTCTTC. It codes for CASSPKTGSYNEQFF.

The chain recombines TRBV12-3 or TRBV12-4 with TRBJ2-1; 9 nucleotides match TRBD2. The CDR3 has 15 amino acids. V dropped 6 bases and J dropped 5; count of bases not matched to a gene: 8. In nucleotides, the CDR3 is TGTGCCAGCAGCCCGACAGCGGGGGGTAACAATGAGCAGTTCTTC. This translates into CASSPTAGGNNEQFF.

This clonotype was observed a handful of times. This chain links TRBV20-1 with TRBJ2-3; 7 bases are a match to TRBD2. CDR3 size: 18 residues. Losses at the gene ends were 1 base for V and 0 bases for J; bases not matched to a gene: 13. Germline V gene lookup returns CDR1 DFQATT and CDR2 SNEGSKA (reference sequence). The DNA for the CDR3 is TGCAGTGCTAGAGGTGGACTAGAATACTGGGCTAGCACAGATACGCAGTATTTT. Protein product: CSARGGLEYWASTDTQYF.